The 10 T cell receptor beta chains listed next were all sequenced from one sample in a study of molecular identifiers for immune sequencing clone quantification. TCRdb recomputed calls from the PCR reads with MiXCR, one row per CDR3 protein. The table records about 500,000 distinct CDR3 sequences, approximately 25% of them present only once. The sequenced sample consisted of naive CD8+ T cells from blood, with Jurkat cell RNA spiked in. Indicated subset: FACS-sorted CD8+CD4-CCR7+CD45RA+ naive T cells. These receptors originate from a human donor in good health. Some libraries in this study had Jurkat cell RNA spiked in.

Details on this clonotype: It is likely a read error, because the conserved phenylalanine at the end of the CDR3 is missing. CDR3 residues: CASSQEPGQFEYYEQYS. For the CDR3, the DNA is TGCGCCAGCAGCCAAGAACCCGGACAATTTGAATACTACGAGCAGTACTCC. The chain employs TRBV4-1 and TRBJ2-7; a possible D gene is TRBD1 (5 bases). CDR1 is MGHRA and CDR2 is YSYEKL in the germline V gene. This CDR3 has 17 residues. Trimming took 0 bases from V and 3 from J, leaving 18 bases between them.

This clonotype was observed at least ten times. This chain joins TRBV5-5 and TRBJ2-3, with a weak D call TRBD1 (5 bases). Germline-derived CDR1 and CDR2 are SGHKS and YYEKEE (reference sequence). Trimming removed 5 bases from V and 3 bases from J, with 13 bases in between. CDR3 size: 14 residues. The CDR3 DNA reads as TGTGCCAGCAGTTCAGACAGCCGGACAGATACGCAGTATTTT. The encoded protein is CASSSDSRTDTQYF.

This clonotype turned up a few times. V gene TRBV24-1 combines with J gene TRBJ2-2; D may be TRBD1 (5 bases). CDR3 length: 15 residues. V was clipped by 5 bases and J by 1 base, with 10 bases between them. Germline loops: CDR1 KGHDR, CDR2 SFDVKD. Here the CDR3 reads CATSGGQLNTGELFF. The DNA of the CDR3 is TGTGCCACCAGTGGAGGACAATTGAACACCGGGGAGCTGTTTTTT.

The gene calls are TRBV3-1 and TRBJ2-7; D perhaps matches TRBD2 (5 bases). Trimming pared 4 bases from V and 3 bases from J, leaving 13 bases between. The CDR3 totals 14 residues. Germline V lookup: CDR1 LGHDT, CDR2 YNNKEL (reference sequence). DNA for the CDR3: TGTGCCAGCAGCCCCTGGACGGCGGGCTACGAGCAGTACTTC. It yields the protein CASSPWTAGYEQYF.

This clonotype was counted only a few times. The rearrangement links TRBV29-1 to TRBJ1-2, with D unclear. This CDR3 has 13 amino acids. Between the trimmed V and J ends, which lost 6 bases and 3 bases, there was a span of 14 bases. CDR1 and CDR2 (germline): SQVTM, ANQGSEA. CDR3 coding DNA: TGCAGCGTCGAGACTCCACCGGACTATGGCTACACCTTC. Its protein is CSVETPPDYGYTF.

This clonotype was seen a handful of times. V gene TRBV10-3 combines with J gene TRBJ2-7, with a possible D match to TRBD2 (7 bases). This CDR3 contains 19 residues. V lost 7 bases and J lost 3, with 31 bases in between. The V gene's germline CDR1 is ENHRY and CDR2 SYGVKD. The CDR3 DNA sequence: TGTGCCATCAAGGAAAAAGAACAGGGAGGCCAGCGGGACTTCTACGAGCAGTACTTC. Amino acids: CAIKEKEQGGQRDFYEQYF.

V is TRBV6-5 and J is TRBJ2-2; TRBD2 might be the D (5 bases). Looked up from germline, CDR1 is MNHEY and CDR2 is SVGAGI. V lost 0 bases and J 3 bases, leaving 17 bases between the germline ends. The CDR3 has 18 amino acids. The CDR3, as DNA: TGTGCCAGCAGTTACTCGTCTAGCCCATCGTTCGACACCGGGGAGCTGTTTTTT. Translated: CASSYSSSPSFDTGELFF.

For this clonotype: A read error may be the cause here, since a much bigger clone is one base away. The gene calls are TRBV5-1 and TRBJ2-7; D gene ambiguous. This CDR3 has 14 residues. Germline V CDR1 and CDR2: SGHRS, YFSETQ. This CDR3 is CASSPAVGGYEPYF. The DNA for the CDR3 is TGCGCCAGCAGCCCGGCGGTTGGCGGATACGAGCCGTACTTC.

The chain uses TRBV5-6 and TRBJ2-3, with TRBD2 identical over 11 bases. CDR3 length equals 19 residues. V was pared by 1 base and J by 5 bases, with 15 bases of the junction left unmatched. Germline values: CDR1 SGHDT, CDR2 YYEEEE. CDR3 DNA: TGTGCCAGCAGCTTGAAAGGGACGGTTCTAGCGGGGGGCAGAGATACGCAGTATTTT. Residues: CASSLKGTVLAGGRDTQYF. Full variable domain (outside the CDR3, taken from reference TRBV5-6 and TRBJ2-3): DAGVTQSPTHLIKTRGQQVTLRCSPKSGHDTVSWYQQALGQGPQFIFQYYEEEERQRGNFPDRFSGHQFPNYSSELNVNALLLGDSALYLCASSLKGTVLAGGRDTQYFGPGTRLTVL.

This chain joins TRBV6-2 or TRBV6-3 and TRBJ2-5; D gene ambiguous. V dropped 5 bases and J dropped 1 base, with 8 bases sitting between them. Germline V gene lookup returns CDR1 MNHEY and CDR2 SVGEGT. The CDR3 loop spans 13 amino acids. DNA for the CDR3: TGTGCCAGCAGTGAACTGGGCCAAGAGACCCAGTACTTC. Translated, it gives CASSELGQETQYF.